This T cell receptor (beta chain) was obtained from a study of blood T cell repertoires in COVID-19 (dated by TCRdb to 2019 to 2021). Some background on the complete study: Collaborator samples came from the United States, Italy and Spain and covered acute and convalescent phases of COVID-19. The prospective study material was composed of cDNA or gDNA derived from T cells, B-cell-depleted T cells, or PBMCs. The dataset comprised deeply sampled blood TCRbeta repertoires from subjects exposed to, actively infected with, or recovered from COVID-19. A freely available public database, intended as a resource for researchers studying the immune response to SARS-CoV-2, is where the repertoires were released. The samples were drawn from the first 160 participants of the ongoing ImmuneRACE study and from about 1,200 subjects provided by 6 global collaborators. Sample metadata almost always included a de-identified subject ID, COVID-19 status, age in years and sex. Where available, HLA class I and class II types were obtained from metadata supplied by the sample provider rather than from assay-based typing. The research as a whole found: Clinical and demographic metadata were provided uncurated, with the amount varying by source and participant.

The immunoSEQ Assay, a bias-controlled multiplex PCR, was used to amplify TCRbeta CDR3 regions from genomic DNA. In the paper's pipeline: Nucleated cell counts per sample were estimated from amplification of reference gene primers within the assay. To quantify the absolute abundance of each unique TCRbeta CDR3 rearrangement, sequence reads were collapsed and filtered. For each sample, productive Simpson clonality was calculated as the square root of Simpson's diversity index across productive rearrangements. TCRdb's version of the immuneACCESS table is confined to in-frame rearrangements and falls short of the full clone set. An unresolved V gene accounts for under half of the shortfall where checked; the remainder is of unknown origin. Clonal size and the V and J genes are those of that table, whereas D and trimming came from the DNA. The sample table contains about 240,000 clones; only one count was recorded for approximately 85% of them. Clones ranked in the top ten supply around 5.5% of the sample.

The germline V gene yields MNHEY for CDR1 and SVGAGI for CDR2. V loses 2 bases, J loses 5 bases, and the germline ends lie 10 bases apart. Its CDR3 holds 14 amino acids, cysteine through phenylalanine. The read is trimmed to its CDR3 DNA, 42 bases read in frame from base 1. One collaborating source in Seattle enrolled patients while the patients were actively infected and followed the patients over time throughout the course of disease. The collaborating institutions used their own protocols to collect whole blood in K2EDTA tubes. For TCRbeta analysis, collaborator samples were shipped as frozen whole blood, as isolated PBMCs, or as DNA extracted from either sample type. On this clone itself: Its antigen specificity is not known. Within one base of it there is no much larger clone, and no base qualities were kept.

Sequenced sample: peripheral blood. Recombination connected TRBV6-5 to TRBJ2-1; the best D guess is TRBD1, with 6 bases matching. The TCR was taken from a man in his fifties or sixties with COVID-19, enrolled during active disease. The DNA reads as follows: TGTGCCAGCAGTTACGGGGACACAAACAATGAGCAGTTCTTC. Its translation is CASSYGDTNNEQFF.